This TCR beta chain appears in the sequencing data of a study of blood T cell repertoires in COVID-19. Study at large: T cells, B-cell-depleted T cells, or PBMCs provided the cDNA or gDNA that served as material.

Looked up from germline, CDR1 is GTSNPN and CDR2 is SVGIG (reference sequence). The CDR3 consists of 14 residues. V lost 3 bases and J 0 bases, leaving 9 bases between the germline ends. In the authors' workflow: Cell counts per sample came from amplifying reference gene primers. Generated by immunoSEQ multiplex PCR, the TCRdb table keeps only in-frame clones and is missing some. The DNA gave D and trimming, while V, J and clone size come from that table. The repertoire consists of 45,000 or so clones, with 70% to 90% occurring once and the leading ten covering roughly a third. The sequence derives from a woman older than 75 with acute or convalescent COVID-19. The genes are TRBV30 and TRBJ1-3, with a weak D call TRBD1 (5 bases). Specimen: peripheral blood. CDR3 in DNA: TGTGCCTGGAGAGGGGTCAACTCTGGAAACACCATATATTTT. Translating gives CAWRGVNSGNTIYF.